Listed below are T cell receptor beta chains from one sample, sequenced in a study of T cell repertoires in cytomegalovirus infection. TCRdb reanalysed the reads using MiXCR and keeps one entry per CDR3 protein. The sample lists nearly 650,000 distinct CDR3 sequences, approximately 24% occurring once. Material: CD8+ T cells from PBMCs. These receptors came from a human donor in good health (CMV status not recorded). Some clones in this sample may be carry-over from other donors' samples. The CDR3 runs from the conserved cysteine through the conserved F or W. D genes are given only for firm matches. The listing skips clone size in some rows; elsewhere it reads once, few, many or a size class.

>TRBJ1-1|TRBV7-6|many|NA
CASSLDGGNTEAFF
TGTGCCAGCAGCTTAGATGGAGGGAACACTGAAGCTTTCTTT
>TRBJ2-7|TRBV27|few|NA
CASSFYSGSYEQYF
TGTGCCAGCAGTTTCTATAGCGGATCCTACGAGCAGTACTTC
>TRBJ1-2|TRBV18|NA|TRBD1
CASSPAGTVNGYTF
TGTGCCAGCTCACCAGCTGGGACAGTAAATGGCTACACCTTC
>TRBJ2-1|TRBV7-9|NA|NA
CASSSPDNSYNEQFF
TGTGCCAGCAGCTCCCCGGATAACTCCTACAATGAGCAGTTCTTC
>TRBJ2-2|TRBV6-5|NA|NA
CASSYELGTGELFF
TGTGCCAGCAGTTACGAGTTGGGCACCGGGGAGCTGTTTTTT
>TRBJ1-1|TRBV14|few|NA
CASSQRRGRNTEAFF
TGTGCCAGCAGCCAAAGGAGGGGGAGGAACACTGAAGCTTTCTTT
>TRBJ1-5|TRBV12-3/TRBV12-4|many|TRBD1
CASSSTWGTAQHF
TGTGCCAGCAGCTCTACGTGGGGGACAGCCCAGCATTTT
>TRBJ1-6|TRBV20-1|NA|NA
CSARERREGSYNSPLHF
TGCAGTGCTAGAGAAAGGAGGGAAGGCTCCTATAATTCACCCCTCCACTTT
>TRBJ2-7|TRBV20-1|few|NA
CSARVRVYEQYF
TGCAGTGCTAGAGTGCGGGTCTACGAGCAGTACTTC
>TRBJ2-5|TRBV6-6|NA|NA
CASSTDLPDKRETQYF
TGTGCCAGCAGTACCGACCTTCCAGACAAGAGGGAGACCCAGTACTTC
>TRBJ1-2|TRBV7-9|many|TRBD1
CASSPGDSNYGYTF
TGTGCCAGCAGTCCTGGGGACAGCAACTATGGCTACACCTTC
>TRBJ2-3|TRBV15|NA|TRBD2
CATSRETLAGPQTDTQYF
TGTGCCACCAGCAGAGAAACCTTAGCGGGGCCCCAAACAGATACGCAGTATTTT
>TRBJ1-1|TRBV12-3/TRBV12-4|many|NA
CASREQQGIGTEAFF
TGTGCCAGCAGGGAACAACAGGGAATAGGCACTGAAGCTTTCTTT
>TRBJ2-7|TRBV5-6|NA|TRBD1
CASSKILRDRETYEQYF
TGTGCCAGCAGCAAGATCCTCCGGGACAGGGAAACCTACGAGCAGTACTTC
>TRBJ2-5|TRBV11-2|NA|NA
CASSSPGLETQYF
TGTGCCAGCAGCTCGCCGGGGTTGGAGACCCAGTACTTC
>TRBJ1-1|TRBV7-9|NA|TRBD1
CASSWDSPNTEAFF
TGTGCCAGCAGCTGGGACAGTCCTAACACTGAAGCTTTCTTT
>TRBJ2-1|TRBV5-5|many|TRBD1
CASSSSDRLPISYNEQFF
TGTGCCAGCAGCTCTTCGGACAGGTTGCCGATCTCCTACAATGAGCAGTTCTTC
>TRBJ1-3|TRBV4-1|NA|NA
CASSQEPGNTIYF
TGCGCCAGCAGCCAAGAGCCTGGAAACACCATATATTTT
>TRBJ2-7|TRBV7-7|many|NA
CASSPGPDYEQYF
TGTGCTAGCAGCCCAGGGCCTGACTACGAGCAGTACTTC
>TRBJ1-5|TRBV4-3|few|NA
CASSQKPTQPQHF
TGCGCCAGCAGCCAAAAACCAACCCAGCCCCAGCATTTT
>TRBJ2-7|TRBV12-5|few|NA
CASGPGFSIYEQYF
TGTGCTAGTGGTCCAGGTTTTTCCATCTACGAGCAGTACTTC
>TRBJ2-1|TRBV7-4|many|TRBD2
CASSAPGLVQHEQFF
TGTGCCAGCAGCGCCCCGGGACTAGTACAGCATGAGCAGTTCTTC
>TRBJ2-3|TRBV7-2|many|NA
CASSYIRVTDTQYF
TGTGCCAGCAGCTATATACGGGTAACAGATACGCAGTATTTT
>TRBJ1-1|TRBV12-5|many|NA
CASASPGVAEAFF
TGTGCTAGTGCTAGCCCAGGGGTAGCTGAAGCTTTCTTT
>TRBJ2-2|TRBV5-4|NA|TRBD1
CASSLLGQGYESGELFF
TGTGCCAGCAGCTTGCTGGGACAGGGGTATGAGTCCGGGGAGCTGTTTTTT
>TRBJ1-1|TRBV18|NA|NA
CASSLRQGIDTEAFF
TGTGCCAGCTCACTTCGCCAGGGGATCGACACTGAAGCTTTCTTT
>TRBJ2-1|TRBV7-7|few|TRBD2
CASSLSPGLAIDEQFF
TGTGCTAGCAGCTTATCCCCGGGACTAGCTATCGATGAGCAGTTCTTC
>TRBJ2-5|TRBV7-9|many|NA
CASSLWTEETQYF
TGTGCCAGCAGCTTATGGACAGAAGAGACCCAGTACTTC
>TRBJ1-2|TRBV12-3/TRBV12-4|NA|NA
CASSPAGDLGYGYTF
TGTGCCAGCAGTCCCGCCGGTGACCTAGGCTATGGCTACACCTTC
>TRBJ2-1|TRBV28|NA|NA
CATVPRGTAYNEQFF
TGTGCCACAGTGCCCCGCGGGACAGCTTACAATGAGCAGTTCTTC
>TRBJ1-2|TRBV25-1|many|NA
CASSENGYTF
TGTGCCAGCAGTGAAAATGGCTACACCTTC
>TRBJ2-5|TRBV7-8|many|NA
CASSLRPGETQYF
TGTGCCAGCAGCTTACGGCCGGGGGAGACCCAGTACTTC
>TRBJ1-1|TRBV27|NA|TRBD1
CASSPSGGEFNTEAFF
TGTGCCAGCAGCCCTTCAGGGGGCGAGTTTAACACTGAAGCTTTCTTT
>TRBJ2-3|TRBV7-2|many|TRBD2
CASISLRGASSTDTQYF
TGTGCCAGCATCTCCTTGCGGGGGGCCTCTAGCACAGATACGCAGTATTTT
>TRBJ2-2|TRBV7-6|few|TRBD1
CASSLWLFRQGSTGELFF
TGTGCCAGCAGCTTATGGTTGTTCCGACAGGGGTCCACCGGGGAGCTGTTTTTT
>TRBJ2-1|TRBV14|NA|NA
CASSQDLRVSYNEQFF
TGTGCCAGCAGCCAAGATCTAAGGGTATCCTACAATGAGCAGTTCTTC
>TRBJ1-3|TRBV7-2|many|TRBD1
CASSPTGGSSGNTIYF
TGTGCCAGCAGCCCAACAGGGGGTAGCTCTGGAAACACCATATATTTT
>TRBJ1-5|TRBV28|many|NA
CASTFGPGPGQPQHF
TGTGCCAGCACTTTCGGGCCGGGACCCGGCCAGCCCCAGCATTTT
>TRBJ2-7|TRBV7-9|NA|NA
CASSLLAGEQYF
TGTGCCAGCAGCCTGCTAGCTGGCGAGCAGTACTTC
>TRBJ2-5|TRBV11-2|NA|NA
CASLTGAHQETQYF
TGTGCCAGCTTAACCGGTGCCCACCAAGAGACCCAGTACTTC
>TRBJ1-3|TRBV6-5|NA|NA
CASSYADGLWDTIYF
TGTGCCAGCAGTTACGCGGACGGGCTTTGGGACACCATATATTTT
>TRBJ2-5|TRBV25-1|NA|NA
CASSEYRGGETQCF
TGTGCCAGCAGTGAATATCGAGGGGGAGAGACCCAGTGCTTC
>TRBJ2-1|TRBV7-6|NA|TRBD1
CASSLILGGERHNEQFF
TGTGCCAGCAGCTTAATCCTAGGGGGCGAGCGGCACAATGAGCAGTTCTTC
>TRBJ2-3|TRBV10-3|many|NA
CAISASRGLTDTQYF
TGTGCCATCAGTGCTAGCAGGGGCCTCACAGATACGCAGTATTTT
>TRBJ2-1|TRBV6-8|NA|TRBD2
CASSYGAGVREQFF
TGTGCCAGCAGTTACGGAGCGGGGGTACGTGAGCAGTTCTTC
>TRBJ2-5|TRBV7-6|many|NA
CASSSFAGLQETQYF
TGTGCCAGCAGCTCGTTTGCGGGGCTTCAAGAGACCCAGTACTTC
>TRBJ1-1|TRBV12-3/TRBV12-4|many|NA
CASSYTGTEAFF
TGTGCCAGCAGCTATACAGGGACCGAAGCTTTCTTT
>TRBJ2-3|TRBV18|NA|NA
CASSPNGEEPSTDTQYF
TGTGCCAGCTCACCGAACGGGGAAGAGCCCAGCACAGATACGCAGTATTTT
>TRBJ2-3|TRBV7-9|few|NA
CASSLGANTQYF
TGTGCCAGCAGTTTGGGAGCTAATACGCAGTATTTT
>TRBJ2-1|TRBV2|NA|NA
CASRMVVEQFF
TGTGCCTCCAGGATGGTCGTTGAGCAGTTCTTC
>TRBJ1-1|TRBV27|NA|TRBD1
CASSYSGGTYTEAFF
TGTGCCAGCAGTTACTCAGGGGGTACTTACACTGAAGCTTTCTTT
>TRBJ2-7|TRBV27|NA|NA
CASSPVGVGTPPYEQYF
TGTGCCAGCAGTCCTGTGGGGGTAGGGACCCCGCCCTACGAGCAGTACTTC
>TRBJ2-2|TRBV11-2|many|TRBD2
CASSLWRGAVIQRNTGELFF
TGTGCCAGCAGCTTATGGCGGGGGGCCGTCATACAAAGGAACACCGGGGAGCTGTTTTTT